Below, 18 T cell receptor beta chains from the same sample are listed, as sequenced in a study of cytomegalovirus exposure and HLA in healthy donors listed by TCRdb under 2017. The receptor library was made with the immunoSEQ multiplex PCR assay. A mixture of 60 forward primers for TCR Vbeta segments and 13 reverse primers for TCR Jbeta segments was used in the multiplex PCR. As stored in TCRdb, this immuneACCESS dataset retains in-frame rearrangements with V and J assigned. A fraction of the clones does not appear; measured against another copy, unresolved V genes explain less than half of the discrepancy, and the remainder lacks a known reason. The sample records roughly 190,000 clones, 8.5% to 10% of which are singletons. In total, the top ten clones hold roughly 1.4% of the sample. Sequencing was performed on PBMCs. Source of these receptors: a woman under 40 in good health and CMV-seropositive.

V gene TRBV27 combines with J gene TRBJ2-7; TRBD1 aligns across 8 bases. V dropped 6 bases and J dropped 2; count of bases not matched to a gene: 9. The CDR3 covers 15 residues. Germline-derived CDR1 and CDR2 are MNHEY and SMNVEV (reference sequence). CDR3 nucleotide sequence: TGTGCCAGCAGAAAGGACAGGGCAGGGCCCTACGAGCAGTACTTC. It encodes CASRKDRAGPYEQYF.

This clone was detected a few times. The CDR3 region has the DNA TGTGCCATCAGTGAGTTGGAGTTCCCCACTGAAGCTTTCTTT. Its translation is CAISELEFPTEAFF. The chain is built from TRBV10-3 and TRBJ1-1; D remains ambiguous. CDR1 and CDR2 (germline): ENHRY, SYGVKD. The length of the CDR3 is 14 residues. Trimming cost V 1 base and J 4 bases, with 10 bases left between them.

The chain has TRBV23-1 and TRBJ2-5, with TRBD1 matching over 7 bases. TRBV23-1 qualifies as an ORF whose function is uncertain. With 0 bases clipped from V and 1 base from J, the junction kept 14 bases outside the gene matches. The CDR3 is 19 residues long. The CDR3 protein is CASSQSQGVEARLQETQYF. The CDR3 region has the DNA TGCGCCAGCAGTCAATCTCAGGGGGTAGAGGCCAGACTCCAAGAGACCCAGTACTTC.

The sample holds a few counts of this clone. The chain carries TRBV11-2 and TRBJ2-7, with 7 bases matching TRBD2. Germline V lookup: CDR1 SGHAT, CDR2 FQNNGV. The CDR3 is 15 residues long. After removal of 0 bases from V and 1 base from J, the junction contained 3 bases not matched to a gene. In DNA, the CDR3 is TGTGCCAGCAGCTTAGATCCAGCGGGATCCTACGAGCAGTACTTC. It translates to CASSLDPAGSYEQYF.

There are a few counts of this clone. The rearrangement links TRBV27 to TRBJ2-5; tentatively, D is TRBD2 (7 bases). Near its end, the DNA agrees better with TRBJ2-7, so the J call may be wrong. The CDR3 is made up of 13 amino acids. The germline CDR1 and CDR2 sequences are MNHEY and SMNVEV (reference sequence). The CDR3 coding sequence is TGTGCCGTAGGGGGGGAGGGACCCTACGAGCAGTACTTC. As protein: CAVGGEGPYEQYF.

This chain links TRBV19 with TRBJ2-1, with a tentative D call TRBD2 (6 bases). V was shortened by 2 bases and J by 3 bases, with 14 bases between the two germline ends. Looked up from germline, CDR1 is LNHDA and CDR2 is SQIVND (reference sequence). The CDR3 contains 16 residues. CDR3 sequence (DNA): TGTGCCAGTAGTATAAGGGGTGGGAGGTACTACAATGAGCAGTTCTTC. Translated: CASSIRGGRYYNEQFF.

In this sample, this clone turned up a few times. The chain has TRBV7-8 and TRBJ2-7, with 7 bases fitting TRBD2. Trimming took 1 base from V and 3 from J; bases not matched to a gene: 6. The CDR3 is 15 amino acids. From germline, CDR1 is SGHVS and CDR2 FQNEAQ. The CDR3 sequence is CASSLEPSGDYEQYF. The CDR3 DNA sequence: TGTGCCAGCAGCTTAGAGCCTAGCGGAGACTACGAGCAGTACTTC.

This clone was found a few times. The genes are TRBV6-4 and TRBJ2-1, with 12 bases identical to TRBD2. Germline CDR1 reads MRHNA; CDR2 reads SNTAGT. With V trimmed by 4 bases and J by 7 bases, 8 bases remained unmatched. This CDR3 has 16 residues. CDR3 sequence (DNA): TGTGCCAGCAGTGCCGGACTAGCGGGAAGTTCGAATGAGCAGTTCTTC. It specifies CASSAGLAGSSNEQFF.

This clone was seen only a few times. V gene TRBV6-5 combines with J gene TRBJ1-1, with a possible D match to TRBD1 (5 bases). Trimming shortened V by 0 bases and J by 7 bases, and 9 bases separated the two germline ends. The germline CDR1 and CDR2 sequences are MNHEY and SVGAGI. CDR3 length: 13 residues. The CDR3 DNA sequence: TGTGCCAGCAGTTACTCGGGGCAGCTTGAAGCTTTCTTT. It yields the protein CASSYSGQLEAFF.

In DNA, the CDR3 is TGTGCCAGCAGCTTGGATACGGGGGCAGATACGCAGTATTTT. The encoded protein is CASSLDTGADTQYF. The chain recombines TRBV5-4 with TRBJ2-3, with TRBD2 as a possible D gene (6 bases). There are 14 residues in the CDR3. The germline V and J ends were trimmed by 0 bases and 4 bases, with 9 bases remaining between them. Germline loops: CDR1 SGHNT, CDR2 YYREEE (reference sequence). The whole variable domain, filled in from reference TRBV5-4 and TRBJ2-3, reads ETGVTQSPTHLIKTRGQQVTLRCSSQSGHNTVSWYQQALGQGPQFIFQYYREEENGRGNFPPRFSGLQFPNYSSELNVNALELDDSALYLCASSLDTGADTQYFGPGTRLTVL.

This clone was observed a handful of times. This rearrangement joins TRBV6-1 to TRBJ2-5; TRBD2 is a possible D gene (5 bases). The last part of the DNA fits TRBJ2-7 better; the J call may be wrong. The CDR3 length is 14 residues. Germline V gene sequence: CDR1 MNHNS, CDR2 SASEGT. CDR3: CASSEEEAGYEQYF. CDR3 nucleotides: TGTGCCAGCAGTGAAGAGGAGGCGGGCTACGAGCAGTACTTC.

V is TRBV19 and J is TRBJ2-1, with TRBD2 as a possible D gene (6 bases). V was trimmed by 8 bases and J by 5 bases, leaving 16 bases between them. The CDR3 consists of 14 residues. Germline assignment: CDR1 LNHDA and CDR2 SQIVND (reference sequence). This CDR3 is CASGPGRRDNEQFF. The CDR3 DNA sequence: TGTGCCAGTGGCCCGGGGCGGAGGGACAATGAGCAGTTCTTC.

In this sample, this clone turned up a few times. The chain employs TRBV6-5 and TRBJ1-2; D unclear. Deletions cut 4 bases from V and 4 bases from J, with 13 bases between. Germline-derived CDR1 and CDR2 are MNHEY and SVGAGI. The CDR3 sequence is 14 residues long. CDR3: CASSSQANIYGYTF. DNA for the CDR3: TGTGCCAGCAGTTCTCAGGCTAACATCTATGGCTACACCTTC.

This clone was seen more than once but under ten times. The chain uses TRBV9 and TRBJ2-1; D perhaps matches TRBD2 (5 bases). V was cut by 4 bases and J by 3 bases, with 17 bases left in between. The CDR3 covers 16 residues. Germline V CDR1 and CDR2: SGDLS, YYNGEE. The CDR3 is CASSPALRVDYNEQFF. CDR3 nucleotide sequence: TGTGCCAGCAGCCCTGCCTTGCGGGTAGACTACAATGAGCAGTTCTTC.

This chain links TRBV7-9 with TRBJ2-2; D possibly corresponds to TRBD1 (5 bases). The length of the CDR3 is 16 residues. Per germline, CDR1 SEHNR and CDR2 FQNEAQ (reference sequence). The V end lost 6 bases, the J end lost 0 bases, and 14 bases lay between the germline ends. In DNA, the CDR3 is TGTGCCAGCAGTTTAAACCGACAGACGAACACCGGGGAGCTGTTTTTT. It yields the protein CASSLNRQTNTGELFF.

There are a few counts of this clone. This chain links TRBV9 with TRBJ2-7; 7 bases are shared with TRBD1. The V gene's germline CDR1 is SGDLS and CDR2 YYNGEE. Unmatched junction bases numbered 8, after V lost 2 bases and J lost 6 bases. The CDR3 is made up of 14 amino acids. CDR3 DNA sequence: TGTGCCAGCAGCGTCTATGAAGGACAGGTCGAGCAGTACTTC. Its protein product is CASSVYEGQVEQYF.

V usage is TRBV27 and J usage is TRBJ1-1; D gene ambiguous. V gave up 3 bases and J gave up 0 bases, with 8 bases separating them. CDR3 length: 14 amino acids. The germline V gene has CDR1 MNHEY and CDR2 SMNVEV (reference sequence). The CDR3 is CASSFRQVNTEAFF. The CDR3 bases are TGTGCCAGCAGTTTTCGCCAGGTGAACACTGAAGCTTTCTTT.

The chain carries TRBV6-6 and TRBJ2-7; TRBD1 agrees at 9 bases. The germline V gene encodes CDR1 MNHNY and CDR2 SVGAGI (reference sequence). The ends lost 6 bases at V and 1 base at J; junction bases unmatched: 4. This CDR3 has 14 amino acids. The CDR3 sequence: CASRLGTGSYEQYF. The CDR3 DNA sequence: TGTGCCAGCAGGCTCGGGACAGGGTCCTACGAGCAGTACTTC.